This TCR beta chain was sequenced during a study of shared clonotypes between healthy human individuals. Study donors comprised healthy, HIV-negative adults devoid of recent acute infection or vaccination. Germline V CDR1 and CDR2: GTSNPN, SVGIG (reference sequence). Trimming shortened V by 1 base and J by 6 bases, and 8 bases separated the two germline ends. This CDR3 has 12 residues. This table comes from immunoSEQ multiplex PCR, and its TCRdb copy is limited to in-frame clones, with some not included. The repertoire holds about a million clones, with around 76% as singletons. The TCR comes from a young man in good health. This chain links TRBV30 with TRBJ2-3; no reliable D call. What was sequenced was memory CD4+ T cells sorted from blood. The subset was: CD45RA-negative fraction. CDR3 coding DNA: TGTGCCTGGAGTGCGACCTCGGATACGCAGTATTTT. Translated: CAWSATSDTQYF.